These 11 T cell receptor beta chains originate from one sample sequenced in a study of blood T cell repertoires in COVID-19. Libraries were prepared by immunoSEQ multiplex PCR; TCRdb keeps only in-frame clonotypes and omits some of them. There are 140,000 to 150,000 clones in the sample; approximately 88% occur only once, and approximately 10% lies in the top ten. Material for sequencing was peripheral blood. The receptor set was obtained from a man aged 55 to 69 with active or convalescent COVID-19.

The chain uses TRBV7-8 and TRBJ2-3, with D uncertain. The germline V and J ends were trimmed by 5 bases and 3 bases, with 15 bases remaining between them. The V gene's germline CDR1 is SGHVS and CDR2 FQNEAQ. The CDR3 sequence is 15 residues long. CDR3 sequence reads: CASSPQLAGTDTQYF. The CDR3 DNA sequence: TGTGCCAGCAGCCCACAACTTGCCGGGACAGATACGCAGTATTTT. Full variable domain (outside the CDR3, taken from reference TRBV7-8 and TRBJ2-3): GAGVSQSPRYKVAKRGQDVALRCDPISGHVSLFWYQQALGQGPEFLTYFQNEAQLDKSGLPSDRFFAERPEGSVSTLKIQRTQQEDSAVYLCASSPQLAGTDTQYFGPGTRLTVL.

The gene calls are TRBV6-6 and TRBJ1-1, with 9 bases identical to TRBD1. The V and J ends lost 7 bases and 4 bases, in that order; junction bases with no gene match: 4. Germline CDR1 is MNHNY and CDR2 is SVGAGI (reference sequence). The CDR3 runs to 13 residues. The CDR3 DNA reads TGTGCCAGCACCGAGACAGGGGGCACTGAAGCTTTCTTT. Its protein is CASTETGGTEAFF.

The rearrangement joins TRBV5-4 to TRBJ1-2; tentatively, D is TRBD1 (6 bases). Trimming took 2 bases from V and 8 from J, leaving 16 bases between them. This CDR3 is built from 14 residues. Germline values: CDR1 SGHNT, CDR2 YYREEE (reference sequence). The CDR3 sequence: CASSFWQGPRGYTF. CDR3 sequence (DNA): TGTGCCAGCAGCTTCTGGCAGGGGCCTCGCGGCTACACCTTC.

This chain joins TRBV5-4 and TRBJ2-1, with D perhaps matching TRBD2 (6 bases). This CDR3 spans 16 amino acids. Germline CDR1 reads SGHNT; CDR2 reads YYREEE (reference sequence). V was clipped by 0 bases and J by 0 bases, with 10 bases between them. CDR3 coding DNA: TGTGCCAGCAGCTTGGGAGGGAGGTACTCCTACAATGAGCAGTTCTTC. Protein: CASSLGGRYSYNEQFF.

The rearrangement links TRBV10-3 to TRBJ2-1; 10 nucleotides align to TRBD2. Germline lookup yields CDR1 ENHRY and CDR2 SYGVKD. V lost 6 bases to trimming and J lost 6 bases; unmatched junction nucleotides: 11. CDR3 size: 16 residues. The CDR3 here is CAISSGRTSGVNEQFF. DNA for the CDR3: TGTGCCATCAGCTCGGGGAGGACTAGCGGAGTCAATGAGCAGTTCTTC.

V is TRBV15 and J is TRBJ1-3, with TRBD1 identical over 8 bases. V lost 5 bases, J lost 0 bases, and 6 bases stayed unmatched. The length of the CDR3 is 16 residues. From germline, CDR1 is LNHNV and CDR2 YYDKDF (reference sequence). The CDR3 here is CATSGDRLHSGNTIYF. CDR3 DNA sequence: TGTGCCACCAGCGGGGACAGGCTTCACTCTGGAAACACCATATATTTT.

This clone came up once. The J gene is TRBJ2-3, the V gene TRBV24-1, with D possibly matching TRBD2 (6 bases). V lost 9 bases to trimming and J lost 0 bases, with 9 bases between them. The CDR3 is made up of 13 amino acids. Germline assignment: CDR1 KGHDR and CDR2 SFDVKD. The CDR3 protein is CATGAGSTDTQYF. CDR3 nucleotide sequence: TGTGCCACCGGGGCGGGGAGCACAGATACGCAGTATTTT.

V is TRBV29-1 and J is TRBJ2-1; 7 positions match TRBD1. CDR1 is SQVTM, CDR2 ANQGSEA, per germline. This CDR3 spans 13 amino acids. Germline trimming cut 7 bases from V and 8 bases from J; bases unmatched to any gene: 11. The CDR3 sequence: CSAEQGTRHEQFF. The CDR3 nucleotides are TGCAGCGCCGAACAGGGGACGCGCCATGAGCAGTTCTTC.

J is TRBJ2-7 and V is TRBV6-5; 10 bases are shared with TRBD1. Germline loops: CDR1 MNHEY, CDR2 SVGAGI. The CDR3 length is 13 residues. Trimming at V came to 6 bases and at J to 2 bases, leaving 1 base not matched to a gene. The CDR3 loop reads CASRGTGAYEQYF. CDR3 coding DNA: TGTGCCAGCAGGGGGACAGGGGCCTACGAGCAGTACTTC.

The rearrangement links TRBV7-9 to TRBJ2-3, with TRBD2 identical over 11 bases. Germline values: CDR1 SEHNR, CDR2 FQNEAQ (reference sequence). V lost 4 bases and J lost 4; bases outside the gene matches: 4. The length of the CDR3 is 15 residues. The DNA for the CDR3 is TGTGCCAGCAGCTCCACTAGCGGGAGCTCAGATACGCAGTATTTT. Translation: CASSSTSGSSDTQYF.

This sequence joins TRBV28 and TRBJ2-1, with D tentatively TRBD2 (8 bases). V lost 7 bases to trimming and J lost 1 base, with 20 bases between them. CDR3 length: 17 amino acids. Per the germline V gene, CDR1 is MDHEN and CDR2 is SYDVKM. The CDR3 is CASIEGALAGSYNEQFF. CDR3 bases: TGTGCCAGCATAGAGGGGGCGTTAGCGGGGTCCTACAATGAGCAGTTCTTC. Based on the CDR3 plus reference TRBV28 and TRBJ2-1, the full variable domain is DVKVTQSSRYLVKRTGEKVFLECVQDMDHENMFWYRQDPGLGLRLIYFSYDVKMKEKGDIPEGYSVSREKKERFSLILESASTNQTSMYLCASIEGALAGSYNEQFFGPGTRLTVL.